This T cell receptor beta chain was documented in a study of cytomegalovirus exposure and HLA in healthy donors. At the level of the study: A preliminary data release comprised 91 million or so unique TCRs obtained from HLA-typed donors.

Amplification used 60 Vbeta primers and 13 Jbeta primers. Per the original data handling: Later, an analysis found 75 million to 90 million unique TCR beta chains, and 9.5 million to 12 million of these were shared. The repertoire was sequenced with immunoSEQ multiplex PCR; TCRdb's copy has only in-frame clones and lacks some. V, J and clone size derive from that table, while D and trimming were established from the DNA sequence. The sample contains about 150,000 clones, roughly 70% of which appear only once. The germline CDR1 and CDR2 sequences are SGHRS and YFSETQ. The J segment lost 4 bases and the V segment lost 4 bases, leaving 5 bases of the junction unmatched. This CDR3 has 15 residues. This clone was detected only a few times. What it recognizes is unknown. Study observations and caveats: Links to common viral pathogens appeared, in a later analysis, for several of the most significant clusters. Some TCR beta chains (over 150 of them) were listed as cytomegalovirus-associated.

The TCR comes from a woman between 18 and 29 years old in good health and CMV-seropositive. The sample comprised PBMCs. This chain joins TRBV5-1 and TRBJ2-3, with TRBD2 identical over 11 bases. CDR3 sequence: CASSLQTSGADTQYF. The CDR3 DNA reads as TGCGCCAGCAGCCTCCAGACTAGCGGGGCAGATACGCAGTATTTT.